This T cell receptor (beta chain) was captured by sequencing in a study of T cell responses to AZD1222 COVID-19 vaccine. In regard to this clone: Its matching antigen is unknown.

Trimming took off 2 bases at V and 4 bases at J, with 11 bases between the two ends. This CDR3 has 14 amino acids. Germline CDR1 SNHLY, CDR2 FYNNEI. The study, taken as a whole, reports: Every sample of the repertoires postdated the peak T cell response.

Profiling relied on immunoSEQ multiplex PCR, and the TCRdb table lists in-frame clones only, not all of them. The sample records 110,000 or so clones, more than 70% being singletons. The material was peripheral blood, obtained 28 days after the second AZD1222 dose. This chain joins TRBV2 and TRBJ2-5, with a weak D call TRBD2 (5 bases). The TCR originated in an adult who received the AZD1222 COVID-19 vaccine. The CDR3 bases are TGTGCCAGCAGTGAAAATGGAGGCAGAGAGACCCAGTACTTC. The encoded protein is CASSENGGRETQYF. Looking up the rest from reference TRBV2 and TRBJ2-5 gives the full variable domain: EPEVTQTPSHQVTQMGQEVILRCVPISNHLYFYWYRQILGQKVEFLVSFYNNEISEKSEIFDDQFSVERPDGSNFTLKIRSTKLEDSAMYFCASSENGGRETQYFGPGTRLLVL.